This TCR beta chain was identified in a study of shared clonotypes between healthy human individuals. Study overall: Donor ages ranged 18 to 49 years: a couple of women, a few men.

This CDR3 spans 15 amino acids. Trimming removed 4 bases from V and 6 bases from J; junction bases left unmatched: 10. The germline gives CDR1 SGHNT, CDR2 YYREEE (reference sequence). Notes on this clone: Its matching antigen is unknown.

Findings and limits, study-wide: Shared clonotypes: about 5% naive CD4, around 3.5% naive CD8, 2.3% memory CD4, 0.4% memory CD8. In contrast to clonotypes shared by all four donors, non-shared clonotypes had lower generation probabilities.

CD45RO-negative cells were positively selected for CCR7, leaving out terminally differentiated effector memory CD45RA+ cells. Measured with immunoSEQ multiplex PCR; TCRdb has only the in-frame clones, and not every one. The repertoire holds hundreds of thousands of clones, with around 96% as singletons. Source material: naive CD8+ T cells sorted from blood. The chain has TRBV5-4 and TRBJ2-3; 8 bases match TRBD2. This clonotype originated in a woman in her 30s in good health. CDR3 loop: CASSPRREAFDTQYF. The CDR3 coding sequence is TGTGCCAGCAGCCCTCGGCGGGAGGCCTTCGATACGCAGTATTTT.